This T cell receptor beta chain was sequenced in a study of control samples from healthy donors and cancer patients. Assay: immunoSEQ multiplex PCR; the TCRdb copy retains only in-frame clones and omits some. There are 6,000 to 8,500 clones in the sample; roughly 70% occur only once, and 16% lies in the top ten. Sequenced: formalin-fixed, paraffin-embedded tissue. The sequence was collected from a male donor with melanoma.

This CDR3 is CAISESRGQTGANVLTF. CDR3 coding DNA: TGTGCCATCAGTGAGTCCAGGGGGCAAACTGGGGCCAACGTCCTGACTTTC. The rearrangement links TRBV10-3 to TRBJ2-6; 8 positions agree with TRBD1. The CDR3 is 17 amino acids. The junction had 3 bases not matched to a gene; V was cut back by 0 bases and J by 2 bases. In germline, CDR1 is ENHRY, CDR2 SYGVKD.